These 26 T cell receptor beta chains came from one sample sequenced in a study of Tregs in tolerant kidney transplant recipients. TCRdb keeps only in-frame clones here, not all; method: immunoSEQ multiplex PCR. Of 100,000 to 150,000 clones in the sample, almost 95% were seen once. The sample comprised CD4+ T cells from blood. The receptors were gathered from a human donor in good health.

V is TRBV5-8 and J is TRBJ2-1; D remains ambiguous. Germline assignment: CDR1 SGHTS and CDR2 YDEGEE. The V end lost 3 bases, the J end lost 9 bases, and 19 bases lay between the germline ends. The CDR3 is made up of 15 amino acids. CDR3 coding DNA: TGTGCCAGCAGCTCGCTCCCCGAGACGGCTGTTGAGCAGTTCTTC. Translated, it gives CASSSLPETAVEQFF.

J is TRBJ1-5 and V is TRBV2, with 8 bases lining up with TRBD1. Germline CDR1 reads SNHLY; CDR2 reads FYNNEI. J lost 6 bases, V lost 2 bases, and 6 bases had no gene match. The CDR3 length is 15 residues. The CDR3 nucleotides read TGTGCCAGCAGTGAAAGGACAGGGACCGCTCAGCCCCAGCATTTT. This gives the protein CASSERTGTAQPQHF.

A single count supports this clone. The CDR3 nucleotides read TGTGCCAGCAGCTTGCGACAGGGAGGGAATTCACCCCTCCACTTT. It is translated as CASSLRQGGNSPLHF. This chain connects TRBV5-6 to TRBJ1-6; TRBD1 matches 7 bases. The CDR3 runs to 15 residues. CDR1 SGHDT and CDR2 YYEEEE come from the germline V gene. J gave up 7 bases and V 1 base, and 5 bases lay outside the gene matches.

This sequence joins TRBV18 and TRBJ2-7, with TRBD2 matching over 9 bases. In germline, CDR1 is KGHSH, CDR2 LQKENI. CDR3 size: 15 residues. With 4 bases clipped from V and 5 bases from J, the junction kept 9 bases outside the gene matches. The CDR3 nucleotides read TGTGCCAGCTCACTGTTCGTAGGGACTAGCAACGAGCAGTACTTC. Protein sequence: CASSLFVGTSNEQYF. Based on the CDR3 plus reference TRBV18 and TRBJ2-7, the full variable domain is NAGVMQNPRHLVRRRGQEARLRCSPMKGHSHVYWYRQLPEEGLKFMVYLQKENIIDESGMPKERFSAEFPKEGPSILRIQQVVRGDSAAYFCASSLFVGTSNEQYFGPGTRLTVT.

V gene TRBV6-5 combines with J gene TRBJ1-2, with D possibly being TRBD1 (5 bases). Trimming cost V 6 bases and J 4 bases, with 15 bases left between them. There are 14 residues in the CDR3. CDR1 and CDR2 (germline): MNHEY, SVGAGI. This chain's CDR3 is CASRLTGGVYGYTF. The CDR3 DNA follows: TGTGCCAGCAGGTTAACTGGGGGTGTCTATGGCTACACCTTC.

The V call is TRBV19, the J call TRBJ2-2, with TRBD2 matching over 13 bases. CDR1 and CDR2 (germline): LNHDA, SQIVND (reference sequence). This CDR3 spans 18 amino acids. V dropped 3 bases and J dropped 2; count of bases not matched to a gene: 6. The CDR3 DNA reads TGTGCCAGTAGTATTACTAGCGGGAGGGCGTCCAACACCGGGGAGCTGTTTTTT. Encoded protein: CASSITSGRASNTGELFF.

The rearrangement joins TRBV11-3 to TRBJ2-2, with a tentative D call TRBD1 (5 bases). Deletions cut 5 bases from V and 2 bases from J, with 24 bases between. The germline gives CDR1 SGHNT, CDR2 YENEEA. The CDR3 sequence is 19 residues long. The CDR3, as DNA: TGTGCCAGCAGCCAAGGGGTCGCGACGGGCAGCCTTAACACCGGGGAGCTGTTTTTT. This sequence encodes CASSQGVATGSLNTGELFF.

V is TRBV10-3 and J is TRBJ1-5; D gene unclear. Germline CDR1 and CDR2: ENHRY and SYGVKD. There are 14 residues in the CDR3. V lost 7 bases and J lost 3, with 13 bases in between. The CDR3 spells CAIKRSEDNQPQHF. CDR3 DNA sequence: TGTGCCATCAAGAGGAGCGAGGACAATCAGCCCCAGCATTTT.

V and J are TRBV7-6 and TRBJ1-1; the D gene is possibly TRBD1 (5 bases). Germline V lookup: CDR1 SGHVS, CDR2 FNYEAQ. The V gene lost 0 bases and the J gene lost 4 bases, with 15 bases spanning the gap. The CDR3 spans 16 residues. The CDR3 DNA sequence: TGTGCCAGCAGCTTAGCCCCAGTGGGGGGGGGCACTGAAGCTTTCTTT. Its protein product is CASSLAPVGGGTEAFF.

V is TRBV7-8 and J is TRBJ1-6; no clear D. Germline lookup yields CDR1 SGHVS and CDR2 FQNEAQ. V was pared by 2 bases and J by 9 bases, with 17 bases between. The CDR3 runs to 16 residues. CDR3 residues: CASSLRRPWGTSPLHF. Written as DNA, the CDR3 is TGTGCCAGCAGCTTACGTAGGCCTTGGGGTACTTCACCCCTCCACTTT.

The rearrangement uses TRBV15 and TRBJ2-2; D is possibly TRBD1 or TRBD2 (5 bases each). The CDR3 sequence is 18 residues long. Germline lookup yields CDR1 LNHNV and CDR2 YYDKDF (reference sequence). V was clipped by 4 bases and J by 4 bases, with 22 bases between them. The CDR3 is CATSTPPPGPLVTGELFF. The CDR3 nucleotides are TGTGCCACCAGCACCCCCCCACCGGGACCCCTCGTCACCGGGGAGCTGTTTTTT.

The V gene is TRBV13, the J gene TRBJ2-7, with 9 bases fitting TRBD2. Germline-derived CDR1 and CDR2 are PRHDT and FYEKMQ (reference sequence). This CDR3 spans 14 amino acids. J lost 9 bases, V lost 5 bases, and 11 bases had no gene match. CDR3 coding DNA: TGTGCCAGCAGCCCCGCCCTTAGCGGGGGAAGGCAGTACTTC. Protein sequence: CASSPALSGGRQYF.

V and J are TRBV15 and TRBJ2-5; 8 bases align to TRBD2. V lost 0 bases, J lost 4 bases, and 7 bases stayed unmatched. The CDR3 runs to 16 residues. CDR1 is LNHNV, CDR2 YYDKDF, per germline (reference sequence). This chain's CDR3 is CATSRDTGGAGETQYF. For the CDR3, the DNA is TGTGCCACCAGCAGAGATACCGGGGGGGCCGGAGAGACCCAGTACTTC.

J is TRBJ2-3 and V is TRBV2; either TRBD1 or TRBD2 may fit D (6 bases each). This CDR3 contains 16 residues. CDR1 SNHLY and CDR2 FYNNEI come from the germline V gene. The germline V and J ends were trimmed by 6 bases and 0 bases, with 16 bases remaining between them. The CDR3 bases are TGTGCCAGCAGCCGGACCGGGGGCGTGAGCACAGATACGCAGTATTTT. The encoded protein is CASSRTGGVSTDTQYF.

The rearrangement links TRBV4-2 to TRBJ2-1; the D is unclear. The germline CDR1 and CDR2 sequences are LGHNA and YNFKEQ. CDR3 length: 16 amino acids. V dropped 0 bases and J dropped 0 bases, with 9 bases sitting between them. The CDR3 bases are TGTGCCAGCAGCCAAGACCGGAGAGGCTCCTACAATGAGCAGTTCTTC. The encoded protein is CASSQDRRGSYNEQFF.

V gene TRBV5-1 combines with J gene TRBJ2-7; 8 bases fit TRBD2. J gave up 5 bases and V 0 bases, and 7 bases lay outside the gene matches. CDR1 is SGHRS and CDR2 is YFSETQ in the germline V gene. The CDR3 is made up of 15 amino acids. For the CDR3, the DNA is TGCGCCAGCAGCTTGGGAGCGGGAGTTAACGACGAGCAGTACTTC. It codes for CASSLGAGVNDEQYF.

The rearrangement uses TRBV9 and TRBJ1-1; 7 bases agree with TRBD1. This CDR3 spans 15 amino acids. The V segment lost 3 bases and the J segment 2 bases; nucleotides outside the gene matches: 7. The V gene's germline CDR1 is SGDLS and CDR2 YYNGEE. As DNA, the CDR3 is TGTGCCAGCAGCGCCTGGGACAGAAGTAACACTGAAGCTTTCTTT. Amino acid sequence: CASSAWDRSNTEAFF. Together with reference TRBV9 and TRBJ1-1, the CDR3 gives the full variable domain: DSGVTQTPKHLITATGQRVTLRCSPRSGDLSVYWYQQSLDQGLQFLIQYYNGEERAKGNILERFSAQQFPDLHSELNLSSLELGDSALYFCASSAWDRSNTEAFFGQGTRLTVV.

The count of this clone is one. This CDR3 reads CASSHLSGNVEQFF. CDR3 sequence (DNA): TGTGCCAGCAGCCACTTAAGCGGGAATGTTGAGCAGTTCTTC. The chain recombines TRBV14 with TRBJ2-1; 7 nucleotides align to TRBD2. Germline CDR1 SGHDN, CDR2 FVKESK. The CDR3 has 14 amino acids. V shed 3 bases, J shed 9 bases, and the junction held 8 bases outside the gene matches.

The chain combines TRBV7-7 with TRBJ2-3; no reliable D call. The V gene's germline CDR1 is SSHAT and CDR2 FNYEAQ (reference sequence). This CDR3 has 14 residues. V lost 2 bases and J 2 bases, leaving 8 bases between the germline ends. CDR3 loop: CASSLSPLTDTQYF. The CDR3 coding sequence is TGTGCCAGCAGCTTATCGCCTCTCACAGATACGCAGTATTTT.

This clone was recorded a few times. The chain carries TRBV7-9 and TRBJ1-4; TRBD1 agrees at 10 bases. This CDR3 has 16 amino acids. V lost 4 bases and J lost 3; bases outside the gene matches: 5. The germline gives CDR1 SEHNR, CDR2 FQNEAQ (reference sequence). The CDR3 here is CASSSGQGVANEKLFF. The CDR3 nucleotides are TGTGCCAGCAGCTCCGGACAGGGGGTCGCTAATGAAAAACTGTTTTTT.

The V gene is TRBV5-1, the J gene TRBJ2-5; 7 nucleotides agree with TRBD1. The ends lost 7 bases at V and 2 bases at J; junction bases unmatched: 2. Per the germline V gene, CDR1 is SGHRS and CDR2 is YFSETQ. This CDR3 spans 12 amino acids. CDR3: CASRTGQETQYF. The CDR3 DNA reads as TGCGCCAGCCGGACAGGACAAGAGACCCAGTACTTC.

This clone was detected a few times. This rearrangement joins TRBV10-3 to TRBJ1-2; D remains unclear. Trimming took off 0 bases at V and 8 bases at J, with 7 bases between the two ends. Per the germline V gene, CDR1 is ENHRY and CDR2 is SYGVKD. The CDR3 is made up of 12 amino acids. CDR3 residues: CAISESGEGYTF. CDR3 nucleotides: TGTGCCATCAGTGAGTCTGGAGAGGGCTACACCTTC.

This clone was seen more than once but under ten times. This chain links TRBV5-1 with TRBJ1-1, with D perhaps TRBD1 (5 bases). Per the germline V gene, CDR1 is SGHRS and CDR2 is YFSETQ. There are 15 residues in the CDR3. Trimming shortened V by 1 base and J by 2 bases, and 12 bases separated the two germline ends. CDR3 nucleotides: TGCGCCAGCAGCTTGCTGGGGGAGGGAAACACTGAAGCTTTCTTT. Translated: CASSLLGEGNTEAFF.

V and J are TRBV7-2 and TRBJ2-7; the D gene is possibly TRBD1 (6 bases). The CDR3 contains 15 residues. Trimming stripped 5 bases from V and 0 bases from J, with 14 bases between. Germline V CDR1 and CDR2: SGHTA, FQGNSA. Written as DNA, the CDR3 is TGTGCCAGCAGCCCTACAGGGTACAGCTCCTACGAGCAGTACTTC. It translates to CASSPTGYSSYEQYF.

This clone was found once. The chain has TRBV6-5 and TRBJ2-7; TRBD2 matches at 7 bases. This CDR3 has 14 amino acids. J was trimmed by 3 bases and V by 5 bases; bases with no gene match: 7. Germline assignment: CDR1 MNHEY and CDR2 SVGAGI. The CDR3 DNA reads as TGTGCCAGCAGTATCCACCGGGACTACTACGAGCAGTACTTC. Amino acids: CASSIHRDYYEQYF.

The chain uses TRBV11-3 and TRBJ1-1; no firm D call. V was trimmed by 5 bases and J by 1 base, leaving 20 bases between them. The CDR3 has 17 amino acids. Germline V CDR1 and CDR2: SGHNT, YENEEA. In nucleotides, the CDR3 is TGTGCCAGCAGCCCCGGAAGGGATCGGGCAGGGAACACTGAAGCTTTCTTT. It codes for CASSPGRDRAGNTEAFF.